This TCR beta chain was obtained from a study of T cells of healthy individuals. CDR1 and CDR2 from the germline V gene are DFQATT and SNEGSKA (reference sequence). The CDR3 sequence is 12 residues long. Many counts were recorded for this clonotype. TCRdb ran MiXCR on the 5' RACE reads and lists one entry per CDR3 protein. The repertoire includes 60,000 to 75,000 distinct CDR3 sequences, around 15% of them detected once, and about 4.7% sits in the top ten. This chain uses TRBV20-1 with TRBJ1-1, with TRBD1 as a possible D gene (6 bases). The receptor comes from a human donor in good health. The CDR3, as DNA: TGCAGGGCTGATACAGGGACCACTGAAGCTTTCTTT. This sequence encodes CRADTGTTEAFF.